One sample yielded the 10 T cell receptor beta chains listed below, sequenced in a study of T cells in Graves' hyperthyroidism and ophthalmopathy. TCR beta CDR3 sequences were amplified from RNA transcripts. HTBI primers drove first-round RT-PCR of the TCR CDR3. Each CDR3 protein gets one entry after TCRdb re-called the multiplex PCR reads with MiXCR. The sample consists of 600,000 to 800,000 distinct CDR3 sequences, around a third of them appearing once. The material sequenced was blood. The receptors come from a middle-aged woman with Graves' hyperthyroidism.

At least ten counts were recorded for this clonotype. This chain joins TRBV10-3 and TRBJ2-7; D assignment may be TRBD1 or TRBD2 (6 bases each). V was pared by 6 bases and J by 6 bases, with 21 bases between. In germline, CDR1 is ENHRY, CDR2 SYGVKD. This CDR3 is built from 15 residues. CDR3 residues: CAIREGGTGTGEQYF. The CDR3 region has the DNA TGTGCCATCAGAGAGGGGGGTACAGGCACGGGCGAGCAGTACTTC.

The J gene is TRBJ2-5, the V gene TRBV28; TRBD1 matches at 9 bases. The J segment lost 9 bases and the V segment lost 5 bases, leaving 10 bases of the junction unmatched. This CDR3 spans 14 amino acids. The V gene's germline CDR1 is MDHEN and CDR2 SYDVKM. CDR3 nucleotides: TGTGCCAGCAGTACAGGGACAGGGCTCCAGCCCCAGTACTTC. Its translation is CASSTGTGLQPQYF.

This clonotype was observed once. Mismatch with germline at one junction end may stem from a read error. The chain links TRBV20-1 to TRBJ2-5, with D perhaps being TRBD1 or TRBD2 (5 bases each). This CDR3 region has 14 residues. The germline gives CDR1 DFQATT, CDR2 SNEGSKA (reference sequence). In DNA, the CDR3 is TGCAGTGCTATATCCCGGGACCGGGAAGAGGCCCAGTACTTC. It specifies CSAISRDREEAQYF.

The chain links TRBV28 to TRBJ1-2, with D hard to call. Germline CDR1 reads MDHEN; CDR2 reads SYDVKM. Trimming removed 2 bases from V and 6 bases from J, with 10 bases in between. The CDR3 consists of 13 residues. The CDR3 protein is CASSLRQWDGYTF. The CDR3 region has the DNA TGTGCCAGCAGTTTAAGGCAGTGGGATGGCTACACCTTC.

This clonotype was seen a few times. This chain uses TRBV14 with TRBJ2-5, with D unclear. The germline gives CDR1 SGHDN, CDR2 FVKESK. Trimming removed 0 bases from V and 5 bases from J, with 13 bases in between. This CDR3 is 15 amino acids long. The CDR3 loop is CASSQETEPPETQYF. CDR3 coding DNA: TGTGCCAGCAGCCAAGAGACCGAGCCGCCGGAGACCCAGTACTTC. Filled out from reference TRBV14 and TRBJ2-5, the complete variable domain reads EAGVTQFPSHSVIEKGQTVTLRCDPISGHDNLYWYRRVMGKEIKFLLHFVKESKQDESGMPNNRFLAERTGGTYSTLKVQPAELEDSGVYFCASSQETEPPETQYFGPGTRLLVL.

The sample holds many counts of this clonotype. CDR3 coding DNA: TGTGCCATCAGTGAGTACCTCCAAGAGACCCAGTACTTC. Translated, it gives CAISEYLQETQYF. The rearrangement uses TRBV10-3 and TRBJ2-5; D unresolved. There are 13 residues in the CDR3. Germline CDR1 ENHRY, CDR2 SYGVKD. V was shortened by 1 base and J by 1 base, with 4 bases between the two germline ends.

The genes are TRBV7-3 and TRBJ1-3; D is ambiguous. CDR3 length: 16 amino acids. Trimming removed 6 bases at V and 0 bases at J, with 15 bases between. Germline loops: CDR1 SGHTA, CDR2 FQGTGA. CDR3 DNA sequence: TGTGCCAGCAGTATAAATACAGAGTTCTCTGGAAACACCATATATTTT. It is translated as CASSINTEFSGNTIYF.

In the case of this clonotype: A junction boundary mismatches the germline segment, possibly from a read error. The gene calls are TRBV7-2 and TRBJ2-7; TRBD2 matches at 7 bases. Germline V gene lookup returns CDR1 SGHTA and CDR2 FQGNSA. CDR3 length equals 13 residues. The CDR3 spells CASSLNGDYEQHF. The CDR3, as DNA: TGTGCCAGCAGCCTGAACGGGGACTACGAGCAGCACTTC.

The sample holds many counts of this clonotype. The chain uses TRBV2 and TRBJ1-2; 7 positions match TRBD1. The V gene end was trimmed by 6 bases and the J gene end by 2 bases; junction bases not matched to a gene: 15. The germline V gene encodes CDR1 SNHLY and CDR2 FYNNEI. The CDR3 runs to 17 residues. The CDR3 sequence is CASRPQGQGHGNYGYTF. The CDR3 DNA follows: TGTGCCAGCAGACCACAGGGGCAGGGGCACGGAAACTATGGCTACACCTTC.

In its sample, this clonotype was seen many times. The genes are TRBV19 and TRBJ1-2, with D tentatively TRBD1 (5 bases). Germline values: CDR1 LNHDA, CDR2 SQIVND (reference sequence). V was trimmed by 1 base and J by 2 bases, leaving 14 bases between them. CDR3 length: 16 residues. Here the CDR3 reads CASSIASRDLNYGYTF. CDR3 bases: TGTGCCAGTAGTATAGCCTCACGGGACTTGAACTATGGCTACACCTTC.